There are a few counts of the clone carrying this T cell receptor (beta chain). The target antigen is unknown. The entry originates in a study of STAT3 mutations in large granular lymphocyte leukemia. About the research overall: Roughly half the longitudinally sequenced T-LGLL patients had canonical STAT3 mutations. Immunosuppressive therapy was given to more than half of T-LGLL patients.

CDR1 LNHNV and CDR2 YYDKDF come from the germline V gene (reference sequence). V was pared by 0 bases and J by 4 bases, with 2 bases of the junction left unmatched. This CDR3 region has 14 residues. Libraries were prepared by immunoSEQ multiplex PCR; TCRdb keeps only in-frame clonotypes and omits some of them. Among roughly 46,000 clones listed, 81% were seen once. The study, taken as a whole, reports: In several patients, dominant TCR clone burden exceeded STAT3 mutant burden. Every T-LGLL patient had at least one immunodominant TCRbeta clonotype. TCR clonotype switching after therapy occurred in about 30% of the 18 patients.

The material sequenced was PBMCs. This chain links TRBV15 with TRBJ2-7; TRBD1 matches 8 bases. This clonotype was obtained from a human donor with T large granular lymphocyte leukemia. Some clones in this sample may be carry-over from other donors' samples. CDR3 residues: CATSRDRGPYEQYF. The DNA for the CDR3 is TGTGCCACCAGCAGAGACAGGGGGCCATACGAGCAGTACTTC.